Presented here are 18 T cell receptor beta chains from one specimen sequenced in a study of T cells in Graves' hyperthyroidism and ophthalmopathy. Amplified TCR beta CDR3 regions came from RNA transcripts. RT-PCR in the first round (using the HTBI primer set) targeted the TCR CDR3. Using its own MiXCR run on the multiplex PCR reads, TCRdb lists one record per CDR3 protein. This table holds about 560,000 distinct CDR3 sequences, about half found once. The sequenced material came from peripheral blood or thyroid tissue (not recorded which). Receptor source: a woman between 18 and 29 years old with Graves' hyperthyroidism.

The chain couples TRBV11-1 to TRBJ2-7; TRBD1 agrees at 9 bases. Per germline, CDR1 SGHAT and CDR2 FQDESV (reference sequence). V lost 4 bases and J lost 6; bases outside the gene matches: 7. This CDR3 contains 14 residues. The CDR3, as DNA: TGTGCCAGCAGCTCCGGGACAGGGTGGGTCGAGCAGTACTTC. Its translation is CASSSGTGWVEQYF.

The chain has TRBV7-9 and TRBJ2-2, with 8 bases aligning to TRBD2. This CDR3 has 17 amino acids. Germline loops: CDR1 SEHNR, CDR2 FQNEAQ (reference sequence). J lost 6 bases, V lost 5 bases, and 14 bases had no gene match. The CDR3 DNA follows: TGTGCCAGCAGCCTTTCGGGACTAGTCGGTCTTGCCGGGGAGCTGTTTTTT. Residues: CASSLSGLVGLAGELFF.

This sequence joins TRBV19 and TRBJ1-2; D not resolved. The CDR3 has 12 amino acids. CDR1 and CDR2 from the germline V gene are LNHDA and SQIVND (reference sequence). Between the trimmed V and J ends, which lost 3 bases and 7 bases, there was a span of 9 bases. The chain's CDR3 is CASSMAPPGYTF. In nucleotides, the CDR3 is TGTGCCAGTAGTATGGCCCCCCCTGGCTACACCTTC.

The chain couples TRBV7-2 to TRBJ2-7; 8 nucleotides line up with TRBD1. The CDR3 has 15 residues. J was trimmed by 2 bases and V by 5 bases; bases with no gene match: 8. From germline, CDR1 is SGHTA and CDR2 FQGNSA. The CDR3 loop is CASSQGQGRTYEQYF. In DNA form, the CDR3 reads TGTGCCAGCAGCCAAGGACAGGGCAGGACCTACGAGCAGTACTTC.

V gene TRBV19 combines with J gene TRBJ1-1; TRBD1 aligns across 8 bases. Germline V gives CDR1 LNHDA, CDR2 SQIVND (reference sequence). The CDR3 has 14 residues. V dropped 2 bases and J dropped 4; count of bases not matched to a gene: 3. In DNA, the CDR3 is TGTGCCAGTAGTATACCCACAGGGGGCACTGAAGCTTTCTTT. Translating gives CASSIPTGGTEAFF.

Here the CDR3 reads CSARGGDRNQPQHF. DNA for the CDR3: TGCAGTGCTAGGGGGGGGGATCGCAATCAGCCCCAGCATTTT. The J gene is TRBJ1-5, the V gene TRBV20-1; D is perhaps TRBD1 (5 bases). The CDR3 has 14 amino acids. V lost 3 bases to trimming and J lost 2 bases, with 11 bases between them. Germline assignment: CDR1 DFQATT and CDR2 SNEGSKA (reference sequence).

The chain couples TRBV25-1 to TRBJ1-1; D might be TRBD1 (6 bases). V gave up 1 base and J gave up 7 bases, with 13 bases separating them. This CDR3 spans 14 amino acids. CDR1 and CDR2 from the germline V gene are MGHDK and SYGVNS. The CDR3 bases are TGTGCCAGCAGTGAATTTGCAGGACAGTATGAAGCTTTCTTT. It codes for CASSEFAGQYEAFF.

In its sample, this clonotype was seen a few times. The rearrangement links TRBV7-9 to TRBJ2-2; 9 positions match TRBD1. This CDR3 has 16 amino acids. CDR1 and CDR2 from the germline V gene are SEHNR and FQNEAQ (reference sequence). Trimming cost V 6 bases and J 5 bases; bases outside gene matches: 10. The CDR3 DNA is TGTGCCAGCAGATTTCCGGGACAGGGACGAACCGGGGAGCTGTTTTTT. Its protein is CASRFPGQGRTGELFF.

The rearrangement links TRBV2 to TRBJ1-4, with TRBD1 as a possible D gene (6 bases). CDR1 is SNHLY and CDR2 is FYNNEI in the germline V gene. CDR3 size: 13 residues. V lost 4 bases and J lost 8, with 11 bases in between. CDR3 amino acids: CASSGRRGEKLFF. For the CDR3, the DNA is TGTGCCAGCAGTGGCAGAAGGGGGGAAAAACTGTTTTTT.

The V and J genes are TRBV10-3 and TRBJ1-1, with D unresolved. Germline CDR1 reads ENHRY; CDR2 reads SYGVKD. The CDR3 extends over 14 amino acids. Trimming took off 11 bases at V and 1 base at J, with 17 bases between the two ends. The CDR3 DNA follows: TGTGCCGCTGCCCGGGCCCCAGGGAACACTGAAGCTTTCTTT. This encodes CAAARAPGNTEAFF.

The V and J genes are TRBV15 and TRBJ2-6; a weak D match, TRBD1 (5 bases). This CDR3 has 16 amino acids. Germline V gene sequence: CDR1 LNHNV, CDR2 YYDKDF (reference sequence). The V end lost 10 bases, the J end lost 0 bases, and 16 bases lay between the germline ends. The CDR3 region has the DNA TGTGCCAGCAGACCTGGACACTCCTCTGGGGCCAACGTCCTGACTTTC. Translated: CASRPGHSSGANVLTF.

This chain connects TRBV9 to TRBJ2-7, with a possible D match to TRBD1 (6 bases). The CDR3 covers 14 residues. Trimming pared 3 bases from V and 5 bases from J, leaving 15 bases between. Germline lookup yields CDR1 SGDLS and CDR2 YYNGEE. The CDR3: CASSDFRDNDEQYF. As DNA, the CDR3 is TGTGCCAGCAGCGACTTCAGGGACAACGACGAGCAGTACTTC.

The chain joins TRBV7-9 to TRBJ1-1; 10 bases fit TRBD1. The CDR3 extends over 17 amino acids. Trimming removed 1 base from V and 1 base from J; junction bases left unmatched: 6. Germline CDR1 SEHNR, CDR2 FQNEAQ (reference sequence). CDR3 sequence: CASSLDRDRGENTEAFF. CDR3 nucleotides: TGTGCCAGCAGCTTAGACCGGGACAGGGGTGAGAACACTGAAGCTTTCTTT.

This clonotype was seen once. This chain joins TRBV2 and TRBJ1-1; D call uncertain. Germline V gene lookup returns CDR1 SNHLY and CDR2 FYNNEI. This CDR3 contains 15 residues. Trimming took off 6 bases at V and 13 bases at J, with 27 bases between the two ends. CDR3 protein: CASRLDAGRTYPFFF. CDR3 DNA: TGTGCCAGCAGACTCGACGCCGGCAGGACCTACCCTTTTTTCTTT.

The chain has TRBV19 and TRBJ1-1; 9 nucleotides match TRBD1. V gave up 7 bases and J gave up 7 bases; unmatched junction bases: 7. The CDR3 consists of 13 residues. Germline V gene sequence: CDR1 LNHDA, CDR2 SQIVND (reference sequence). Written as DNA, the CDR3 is TGTGCCAGTATTGATACAGGGGGCGGTGAAGCTTTCTTT. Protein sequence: CASIDTGGGEAFF.

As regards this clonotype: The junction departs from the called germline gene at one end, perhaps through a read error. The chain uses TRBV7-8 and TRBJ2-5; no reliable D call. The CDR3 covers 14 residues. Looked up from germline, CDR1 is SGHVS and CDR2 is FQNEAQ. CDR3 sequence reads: CASSLRIPQETQYF. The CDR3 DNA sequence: TGCGCCAGCAGCTTGCGTATCCCCCAAGAGACCCAGTACTTC.

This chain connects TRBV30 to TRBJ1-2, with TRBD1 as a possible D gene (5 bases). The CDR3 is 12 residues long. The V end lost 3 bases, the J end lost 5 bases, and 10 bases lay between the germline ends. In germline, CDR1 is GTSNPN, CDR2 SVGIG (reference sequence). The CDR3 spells CAWSKTDYGYTF. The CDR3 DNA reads TGTGCCTGGAGCAAGACAGATTATGGCTACACCTTC.

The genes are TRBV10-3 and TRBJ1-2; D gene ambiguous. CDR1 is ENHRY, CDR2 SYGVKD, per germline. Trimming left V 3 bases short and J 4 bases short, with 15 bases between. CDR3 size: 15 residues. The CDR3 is CAISERTGGIYGYTF. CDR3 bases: TGTGCCATCAGTGAACGGACGGGAGGAATCTATGGCTACACCTTC.